Listed below are T cell receptor beta chains from one sample, sequenced in a study of cytomegalovirus exposure and HLA in healthy donors. Profiled with immunoSEQ multiplex PCR; TCRdb holds only in-frame clones, not every one. Here the sample spans 140,000 to 150,000 clones, roughly four fifths being singletons. The sequenced sample consisted of PBMCs. The source is a man under 40 in good health and CMV-seronegative. The CDR3 runs from the conserved cysteine through the conserved F or W. The D gene is left open where the match is weak. The size entry is marked missing in some rows and otherwise reads once, few, many or a size class.

d_gene,abundance,j_gene,v_gene,CDR3aa,CDR3nt
TRBD2,NA,TRBJ2-1,TRBV7-9,CASSLPPGGPGNEQFF,TGTGCCAGCAGCTTGCCTCCGGGGGGGCCGGGGAATGAGCAGTTCTTC
TRBD1,NA,TRBJ2-7,TRBV27,CASSSGQYYEQYF,TGTGCCAGCAGTTCGGGACAGTACTACGAGCAGTACTTC
TRBD2,once,TRBJ2-2,TRBV15,CATSRGASGRAGTGELFF,TGTGCCACCAGCAGAGGAGCTAGCGGGAGGGCCGGCACCGGGGAGCTGTTTTTT
NA,few,TRBJ2-7,TRBV19,CASSRQGPLSYEQYF,TGTGCCAGTAGTAGGCAGGGTCCTCTCTCCTACGAGCAGTACTTC
TRBD2,NA,TRBJ2-4,TRBV30,CAWSVGAGAVIQYF,TGTGCCTGGAGTGTAGGCGCGGGAGCGGTCATTCAGTACTTC
TRBD1,NA,TRBJ2-5,TRBV5-1,CASSSGQPEETQYF,TGCGCCAGCAGCTCGGGACAGCCGGAAGAGACCCAGTACTTC
TRBD1,NA,TRBJ2-7,TRBV27,CASRQSRGPYEQYF,TGTGCCAGCAGGCAGTCAAGGGGGCCCTACGAGCAGTACTTC
TRBD2,few,TRBJ2-5,TRBV27,CASSPTGTSGGPTRETQYF,TGTGCCAGCAGTCCTACCGGGACTAGCGGGGGGCCGACTCGGGAGACCCAGTACTTC
TRBD1,NA,TRBJ2-6,TRBV7-2,CASSLRTGASGANVLTF,TGTGCCAGCAGCTTACGGACAGGGGCCTCTGGGGCCAACGTCCTGACTTTC
TRBD2,NA,TRBJ2-1,TRBV10-3,CATGLAGEINEQFF,TGTGCCACAGGACTAGCGGGAGAGATCAATGAGCAGTTCTTC
NA,NA,TRBJ1-1,TRBV7-2,CASSLGGDGAFF,TGTGCCAGCAGCTTAGGGGGGGATGGCGCTTTCTTT
NA,NA,TRBJ2-5,TRBV2,CASSEQAAGTQYF,TGTGCCAGCAGTGAACAGGCAGCGGGGACCCAGTACTTC
TRBD1,NA,TRBJ2-7,TRBV7-9,CASSPDRAYVITGVEQYF,TGTGCCAGCAGCCCCGACAGGGCTTATGTCATTACCGGGGTCGAGCAGTACTTC
NA,NA,TRBJ1-3,TRBV5-6,CASSGIGGAANTIYF,TGTGCCAGCAGCGGTATCGGGGGGGCGGCAAACACCATATATTTT
NA,once,TRBJ1-1,TRBV11-2,CASSLVAPQGTEAFF,TGTGCCAGCAGCTTAGTGGCCCCCCAGGGCACTGAAGCTTTCTTT
NA,NA,TRBJ1-5,TRBV27,CATRRSGGGQPQHF,TGTGCCACCCGCAGGTCGGGGGGAGGGCAGCCCCAGCATTTT
TRBD2,NA,TRBJ2-7,TRBV2,CASSNLAGGPYEQYF,TGTGCCAGCAGTAATCTAGCGGGAGGCCCCTACGAGCAGTACTTC
TRBD1,NA,TRBJ1-2,TRBV28,CAIQGQGGYGYTF,TGTGCCATTCAAGGACAGGGGGGCTATGGCTACACCTTC
TRBD1,NA,TRBJ1-4,TRBV25-1,CASSRGQGADVLFF,TGTGCCAGCAGTAGGGGACAGGGGGCCGATGTACTGTTTTTT
TRBD1,few,TRBJ1-1,TRBV11-2,CASTLMGQLNTEAFF,TGTGCCAGCACCCTGATGGGACAGTTGAACACTGAAGCTTTCTTT
TRBD2,NA,TRBJ2-5,TRBV4-1,CASSQVGTSGPSETQYF,TGCGCCAGCAGCCAAGTAGGGACTAGCGGGCCCTCGGAGACCCAGTACTTC
TRBD2,NA,TRBJ2-3,TRBV12-5,CASGLSGSTDTQYF,TGTGCTAGTGGTTTGAGCGGGAGTACTGATACGCAGTATTTT
NA,NA,TRBJ2-3,TRBV5-6,CASSSGPGLISILSTQYF,TGTGCCAGCAGCTCCGGGCCGGGACTTATATCTATTTTGAGTACGCAGTATTTT
TRBD1,NA,TRBJ2-7,TRBV15,CATSGGQGRRYEQYF,TGTGCCACCAGCGGGGGACAGGGGAGGAGATACGAGCAGTACTTC
NA,NA,TRBJ2-1,TRBV11-2,CASSLNLLADEQFF,TGTGCCAGCAGCTTAAATTTACTCGCGGATGAGCAGTTCTTC
NA,NA,TRBJ2-7,TRBV28,CASSLHQGKGYF,TGTGCCAGCAGTTTGCATCAGGGAAAAGGGTACTTC
NA,few,TRBJ2-3,TRBV4-2,CASSQAGGRTDTQYF,TGTGCCAGCAGCCAAGCGGGGGGCCGCACAGATACGCAGTATTTT
NA,NA,TRBJ2-1,TRBV28,CASSSPFSVTSYNEQFF,TGTGCCAGCAGTTCCCCTTTTAGCGTTACATCGTACAATGAGCAGTTCTTC
NA,NA,TRBJ1-2,TRBV6-1,CASIRVGDNYGYTF,TGTGCCAGCATCAGGGTTGGGGATAACTATGGCTACACCTTC
NA,NA,TRBJ1-4,TRBV6-1,CASSYGTTEIEKLFF,TGTGCCAGCAGCTACGGGACAACAGAGATTGAAAAACTGTTTTTT
NA,NA,TRBJ2-7,TRBV27,CASSPHSYEQYF,TGTGCCAGCAGTCCGCACAGCTACGAGCAGTACTTC
TRBD1,few,TRBJ1-1,TRBV19,CASSRQGWNTEAFF,TGTGCCAGTAGTAGACAGGGGTGGAACACTGAAGCTTTCTTT
NA,NA,TRBJ2-1,TRBV25-1,CASATGRGSLDEQFF,TGTGCCAGCGCCACGGGGCGGGGCTCTTTGGATGAGCAGTTCTTC
NA,NA,TRBJ2-7,TRBV6-1,CASRGGASSSYEQYF,TGTGCCAGCAGAGGGGGTGCGTCGTCCTCCTACGAGCAGTACTTC
NA,NA,TRBJ2-3,TRBV19,CATREFTSTDTQYF,TGTGCCACAAGGGAGTTTACTTCCACAGATACGCAGTATTTT
NA,once,TRBJ2-1,TRBV6-5,CASSYLSDNYNEQFF,TGTGCCAGCAGTTACTTATCAGACAACTACAATGAGCAGTTCTTC
NA,few,TRBJ2-2,TRBV6-4,CASRVTPNTGELFF,TGTGCCAGCCGCGTCACCCCGAACACCGGGGAGCTGTTTTTT
NA,NA,TRBJ1-5,TRBV21-1,CASSIHRGSDQPQHF,TGTGCCAGCAGCATCCACAGGGGGTCTGATCAGCCCCAGCATTTT
TRBD1,many,TRBJ1-1,TRBV5-4,CASRLDRDTEAFF,TGTGCCAGCAGACTTGACAGGGACACTGAAGCTTTCTTT
NA,few,TRBJ1-1,TRBV11-1,CASSADRTHLNTEAFF,TGTGCCAGCAGCGCCGACAGGACTCATTTGAACACTGAAGCTTTCTTT
TRBD2,few,TRBJ2-5,TRBV5-1,CASSLGGLAGPETQYF,TGCGCCAGCAGCTTGGGGGGACTAGCGGGGCCAGAGACCCAGTACTTC
TRBD1,NA,TRBJ1-2,TRBV7-9,CASSVTGDPRGYTF,TGTGCCAGCAGCGTGACAGGGGACCCCCGAGGCTACACCTTC
NA,NA,TRBJ2-2,TRBV5-1,CASSAVPGNTGELFF,TGCGCCAGCAGCGCGGTCCCGGGAAACACCGGGGAGCTGTTTTTT
TRBD1,NA,TRBJ1-2,TRBV5-1,CASSLEGQGSYGYTF,TGCGCCAGCAGCTTGGAGGGACAGGGTAGCTATGGCTACACCTTC
NA,NA,TRBJ1-6,TRBV27,CASSAWTVVNSPLHF,TGTGCCAGCAGTGCGTGGACAGTCGTGAATTCACCCCTCCACTTT
TRBD2,NA,TRBJ2-2,TRBV29-1,CSVLAGGRTGELFF,TGCAGCGTGCTAGCGGGGGGACGGACCGGGGAGCTGTTTTTT
TRBD1,few,TRBJ2-1,TRBV5-8,CASSFGRDRVFF,TGTGCCAGCAGCTTCGGCCGGGACAGGGTGTTCTTC
NA,NA,TRBJ1-2,TRBV7-9,CASSPNAYGYTF,TGTGCCAGCAGCCCTAACGCCTATGGCTACACCTTC
NA,NA,TRBJ1-6,TRBV5-1,CASGLGGRERSPLHF,TGCGCCAGCGGACTCGGCGGGCGCGAACGCTCACCCCTCCACTTT
NA,NA,TRBJ2-7,TRBV11-2,CASSPPGFMALSYEQYF,TGTGCCAGCAGCCCCCCAGGGTTCATGGCCCTCTCCTACGAGCAGTACTTC
TRBD1,few,TRBJ1-5,TRBV30,CAWSRQGSNQPQHF,TGTGCCTGGAGTCGACAGGGAAGCAATCAGCCCCAGCATTTT